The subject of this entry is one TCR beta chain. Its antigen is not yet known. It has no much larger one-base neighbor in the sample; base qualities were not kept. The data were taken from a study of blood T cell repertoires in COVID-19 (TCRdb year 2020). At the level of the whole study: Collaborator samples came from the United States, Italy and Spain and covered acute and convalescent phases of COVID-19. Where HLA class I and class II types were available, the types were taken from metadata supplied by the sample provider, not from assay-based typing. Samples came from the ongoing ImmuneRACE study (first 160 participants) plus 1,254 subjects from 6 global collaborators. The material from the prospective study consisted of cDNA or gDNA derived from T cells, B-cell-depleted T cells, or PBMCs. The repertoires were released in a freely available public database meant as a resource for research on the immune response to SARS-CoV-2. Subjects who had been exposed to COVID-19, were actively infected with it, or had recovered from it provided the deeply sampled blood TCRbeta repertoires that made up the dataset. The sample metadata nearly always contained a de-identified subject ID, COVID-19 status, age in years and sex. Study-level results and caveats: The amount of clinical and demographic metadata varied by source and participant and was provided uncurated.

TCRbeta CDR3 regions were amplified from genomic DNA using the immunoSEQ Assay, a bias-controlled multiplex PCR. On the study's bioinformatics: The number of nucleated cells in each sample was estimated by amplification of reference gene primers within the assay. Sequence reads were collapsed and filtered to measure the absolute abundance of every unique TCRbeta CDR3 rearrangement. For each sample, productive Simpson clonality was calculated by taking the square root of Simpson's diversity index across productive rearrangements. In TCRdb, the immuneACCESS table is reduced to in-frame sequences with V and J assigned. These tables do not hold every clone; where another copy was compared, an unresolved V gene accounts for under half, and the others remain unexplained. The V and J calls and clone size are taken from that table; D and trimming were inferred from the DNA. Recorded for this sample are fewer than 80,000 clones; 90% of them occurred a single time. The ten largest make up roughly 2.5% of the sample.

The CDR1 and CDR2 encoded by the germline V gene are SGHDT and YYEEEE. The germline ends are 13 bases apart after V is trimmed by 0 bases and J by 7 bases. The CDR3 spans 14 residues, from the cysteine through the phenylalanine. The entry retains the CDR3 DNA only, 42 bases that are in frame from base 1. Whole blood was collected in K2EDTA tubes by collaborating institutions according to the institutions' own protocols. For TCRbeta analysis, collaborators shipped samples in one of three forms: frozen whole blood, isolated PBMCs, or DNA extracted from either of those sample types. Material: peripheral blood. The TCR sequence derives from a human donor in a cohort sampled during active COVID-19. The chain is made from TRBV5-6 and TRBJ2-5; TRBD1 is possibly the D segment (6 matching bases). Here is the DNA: TGTGCCAGCAGCTTGGCAGGGGTACAGCTGACCCAGTACTTC. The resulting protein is CASSLAGVQLTQYF.